This T cell receptor (beta chain) stems from a study of spatial heterogeneity in lung cancer. Study context: Within raw reads, each unique TCR and UMI combination appeared on average more than ten times.

This clonotype is judged hyperexpanded. TCRdb reprocessed the 5' RACE reads with MiXCR, giving one entry per CDR3 protein. The sample holds about 1,400 distinct CDR3 sequences, 35% to 55% seen once. CDR1 and CDR2 from the germline V gene are SGHRS and YFSETQ. Losses at the gene ends were 5 bases for V and 3 bases for J; bases not matched to a gene: 2. The CDR3 is 13 residues long. Sample time point: sample taken at primary tumor resection. Unsorted tumor, nontumor lung tissue or cryopreserved PBMC supplied the whole RNA. The donor population consisted of 72 patients with untreated, early-stage non-small cell lung cancer.

The chain uses TRBV5-1 and TRBJ2-1, with 7 bases lining up with TRBD2. Sequenced material: PBMCs, taken at surgery. The TCR comes from a female donor with early-stage non-small cell lung cancer. The CDR3 sequence: CASRPGGYNEQFF. As DNA, the CDR3 is TGCGCCAGCAGACCGGGAGGCTACAATGAGCAGTTCTTC.